A selection of T cell receptor beta chains follows, all from one sample in a study of cytomegalovirus exposure and HLA in healthy donors. Data came from immunoSEQ multiplex PCR; TCRdb stores just in-frame clones and leaves some out. This table has around 230,000 clones, approximately 84% appearing once. Sequencing used PBMCs. These receptors were obtained from a woman under 40 in good health and CMV-seropositive. Each CDR3 is given with its conserved first and last residue. The order of the fields is V gene, D gene, CDR3 protein. A D gene is named only where the DNA matches it firmly.

V gene: TRBV21-1; D gene: NA; CDR3 protein: CASSKGQGDTSETQYF
V gene: TRBV9; D gene: TRBD2; CDR3 protein: CASSVASGGLLNTGELFF
V gene: TRBV19; D gene: NA; CDR3 protein: CASSPGLSREQFF
V gene: TRBV2; D gene: TRBD2; CDR3 protein: CASKGGRAVGELFF
V gene: TRBV13; D gene: NA; CDR3 protein: CASSEEAVTRQETQYF
V gene: TRBV28; D gene: NA; CDR3 protein: CASSLVQVDEKLFF
V gene: TRBV25-1; D gene: TRBD1; CDR3 protein: CASSGTGPSSGNTIYF
V gene: TRBV6-1; D gene: NA; CDR3 protein: CASSEGPPQVPFSTDTQYF
V gene: TRBV25-1; D gene: TRBD1; CDR3 protein: CASSPERGTGNQPQHF
V gene: TRBV6-4; D gene: NA; CDR3 protein: CASSESGRETQYF
V gene: TRBV18; D gene: NA; CDR3 protein: CASSPGGNRETQYF
V gene: TRBV19; D gene: TRBD1; CDR3 protein: CASSLPGQGVGYGYTF
V gene: TRBV2; D gene: NA; CDR3 protein: CASPRGNEQFF
V gene: TRBV11-2; D gene: TRBD2; CDR3 protein: CATKREWTMETQYF
V gene: TRBV5-6; D gene: NA; CDR3 protein: CASSLDGTEAFF
V gene: TRBV6-7; D gene: TRBD2; CDR3 protein: CASSYSGEAGGSYEQYF
V gene: TRBV10-1; D gene: NA; CDR3 protein: CASSNRDIGEAFF
V gene: TRBV5-1; D gene: NA; CDR3 protein: CASSLTGLSETQYF
V gene: TRBV12-2; D gene: NA; CDR3 protein: CASRLRLAGGTDTQYF
V gene: TRBV11-2; D gene: TRBD1; CDR3 protein: CASSLGQPYEQYF
V gene: TRBV30; D gene: TRBD2; CDR3 protein: CAWRRLAATGELFF
V gene: TRBV28; D gene: NA; CDR3 protein: CASIRGGNTEAFF
V gene: TRBV29-1; D gene: TRBD1; CDR3 protein: CSVDEGGDTEAFF
V gene: TRBV5-1; D gene: NA; CDR3 protein: CASSRYGLTDTQYF
V gene: TRBV7-9; D gene: TRBD2; CDR3 protein: CASSLQGLAGAGETQYF
V gene: TRBV28; D gene: TRBD2; CDR3 protein: CASRFYSGSYEQFF
V gene: TRBV5-1; D gene: TRBD2; CDR3 protein: CASSLAGAGGQETQYF
V gene: TRBV5-6; D gene: TRBD1; CDR3 protein: CASSFGRDRGYNEQFF
V gene: TRBV15; D gene: NA; CDR3 protein: CATSRSGSANSNEQFF
V gene: TRBV5-1; D gene: TRBD2; CDR3 protein: CATRTSGTHNEQFF
V gene: TRBV4-1; D gene: TRBD2; CDR3 protein: CASSHRTSGIDEQFF
V gene: TRBV9; D gene: TRBD2; CDR3 protein: CASSVAGGHNEQFF
V gene: TRBV6-1; D gene: NA; CDR3 protein: CASSGIYEQYF
V gene: TRBV2; D gene: NA; CDR3 protein: CASRSYRDEQYF
V gene: TRBV5-1; D gene: NA; CDR3 protein: CASSGGTDTYEQYF
V gene: TRBV27; D gene: TRBD1; CDR3 protein: CASSMTGLHGYTF
V gene: TRBV27; D gene: TRBD2; CDR3 protein: CASSWASGYNEQFF
V gene: TRBV28; D gene: NA; CDR3 protein: CASRYTGIPYEQYF
V gene: TRBV6-1; D gene: NA; CDR3 protein: CASSETQGFSPF
V gene: TRBV5-1; D gene: TRBD1; CDR3 protein: CASIRTGGSTDTQYF
V gene: TRBV27; D gene: NA; CDR3 protein: CASSLGAGDVYGYTF
V gene: TRBV5-6; D gene: NA; CDR3 protein: CASSSSTGLWGYTF
V gene: TRBV21-1; D gene: NA; CDR3 protein: CASSKKAVPYEQYF
V gene: TRBV4-1; D gene: NA; CDR3 protein: CASSQVQSRASYNEQFF